This TCR beta chain came from a study of cytomegalovirus exposure and HLA in healthy donors. Study context: Of the donors genotyped, approximately 400 in all, about 80% fell in the Caucasian-associated ancestry cluster.

Regarding this clone: Antigen specificity is unknown.

Each donor was healthy, and each was a bone marrow donor. Amplification used 60 Vbeta primers and 13 Jbeta primers. Original processing notes: Around 76 million unique TCR beta chains, 10 million to 14 million shared, were counted in a later analysis. Repertoires were generated with immunoSEQ multiplex PCR, while TCRdb's copy carries only in-frame clones and drops some. V and J calls and clone size are those listed in that table; D and trimming were worked out from the DNA. There are roughly 100,000 clones in the sample; roughly 74% occur only once, and under 2% lies in the top ten. CDR3 length: 13 residues. Trimming took 5 bases from V and 2 from J, leaving 7 bases between them. CDR1 and CDR2 from the germline V gene are GTSNPN and SVGIG (reference sequence). Findings and limits, study-wide: In the analysis, some V segments, TRBV6-2 and TRBV6-3 included, were excluded as indistinguishable.

This sequence was found in a woman in her 40s in good health and CMV-seronegative. What was sequenced was PBMCs. The V gene is TRBV30, the J gene TRBJ2-6; no definite D call. The CDR3: CAWLQPGANVLTF. In DNA, the CDR3 is TGTGCCTGGTTACAACCTGGGGCCAACGTCCTGACTTTC.